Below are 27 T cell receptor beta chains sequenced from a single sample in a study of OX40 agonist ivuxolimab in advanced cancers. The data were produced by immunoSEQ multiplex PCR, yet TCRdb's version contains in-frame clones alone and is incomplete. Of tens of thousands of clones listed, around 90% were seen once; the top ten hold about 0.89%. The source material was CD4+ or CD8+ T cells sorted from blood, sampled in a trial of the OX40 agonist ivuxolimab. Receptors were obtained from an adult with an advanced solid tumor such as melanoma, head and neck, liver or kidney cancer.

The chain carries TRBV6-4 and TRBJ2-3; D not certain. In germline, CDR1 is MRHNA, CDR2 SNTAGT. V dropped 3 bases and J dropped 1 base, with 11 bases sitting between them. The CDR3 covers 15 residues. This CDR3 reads CASSESADRTDTQYF. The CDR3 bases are TGTGCCAGCAGTGAATCGGCGGACCGCACAGATACGCAGTATTTT.

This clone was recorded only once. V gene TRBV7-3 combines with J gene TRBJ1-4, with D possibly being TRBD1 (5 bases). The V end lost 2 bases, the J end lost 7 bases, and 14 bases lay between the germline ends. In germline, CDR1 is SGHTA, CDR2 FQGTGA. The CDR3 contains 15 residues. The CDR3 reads CASSLQGIHGEKLFF. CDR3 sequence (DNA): TGTGCCAGCAGCTTACAGGGTATTCATGGTGAAAAACTGTTTTTT. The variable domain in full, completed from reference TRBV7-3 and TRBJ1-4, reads GAGVSQTPSNKVTEKGKYVELRCDPISGHTALYWYRQSLGQGPEFLIYFQGTGAADDSGLPNDRFFAVRPEGSVSTLKIQRTERGDSAVYLCASSLQGIHGEKLFFGSGTQLSVL.

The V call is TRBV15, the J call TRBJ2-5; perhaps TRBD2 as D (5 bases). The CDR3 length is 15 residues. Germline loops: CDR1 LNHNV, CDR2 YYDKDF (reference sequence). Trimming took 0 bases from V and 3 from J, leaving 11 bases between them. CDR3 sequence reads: CATSRDRRREETQYF. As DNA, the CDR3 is TGTGCCACCAGCAGAGATCGTAGGCGGGAAGAGACCCAGTACTTC.

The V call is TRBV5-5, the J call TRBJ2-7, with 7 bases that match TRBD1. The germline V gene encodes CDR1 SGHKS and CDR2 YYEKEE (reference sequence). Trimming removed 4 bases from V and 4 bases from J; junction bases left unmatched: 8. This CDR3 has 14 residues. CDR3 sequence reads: CASSRNQGEYEQYF. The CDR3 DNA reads TGTGCCAGCAGCCGAAATCAGGGGGAGTACGAGCAGTACTTC.

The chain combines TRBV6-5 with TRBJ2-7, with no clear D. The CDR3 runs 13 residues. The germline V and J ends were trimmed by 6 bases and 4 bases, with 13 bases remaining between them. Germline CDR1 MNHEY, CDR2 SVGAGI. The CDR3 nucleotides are TGTGCCAGCAGCCGAGGACCGGCGTACGAGCAGTACTTC. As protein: CASSRGPAYEQYF.

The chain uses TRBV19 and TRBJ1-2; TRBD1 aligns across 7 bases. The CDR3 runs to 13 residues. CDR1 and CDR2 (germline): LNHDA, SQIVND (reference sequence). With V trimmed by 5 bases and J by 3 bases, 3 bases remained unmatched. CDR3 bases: TGTGCCAGTAGTCCAACAGGGGACTATGGCTACACCTTC. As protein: CASSPTGDYGYTF.

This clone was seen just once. CDR3 bases: TGTGCCAGCAGTGAAGTGGGAGAGACCCAGTACTTC. Translated: CASSEVGETQYF. The chain joins TRBV6-1 to TRBJ2-5; unclear D gene. Trimming removed 1 base at V and 4 bases at J, with 4 bases between. The CDR3 extends over 12 amino acids. The germline CDR1 and CDR2 sequences are MNHNS and SASEGT.

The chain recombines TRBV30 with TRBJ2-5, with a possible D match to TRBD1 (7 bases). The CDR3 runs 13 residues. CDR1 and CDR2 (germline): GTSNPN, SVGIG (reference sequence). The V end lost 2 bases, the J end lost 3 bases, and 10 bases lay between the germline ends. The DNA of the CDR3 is TGTGCCTGGAGTCGGGGGACAGAAGAGACCCAGTACTTC. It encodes CAWSRGTEETQYF. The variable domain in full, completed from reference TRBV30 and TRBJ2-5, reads SQTIHQWPATLVQPVGSPLSLECTVEGTSNPNLYWYRQAAGRGLQLLFYSVGIGQISSEVPQNLSASRPQDRQFILSSKKLLLSDSGFYLCAWSRGTEETQYFGPGTRLLVL.

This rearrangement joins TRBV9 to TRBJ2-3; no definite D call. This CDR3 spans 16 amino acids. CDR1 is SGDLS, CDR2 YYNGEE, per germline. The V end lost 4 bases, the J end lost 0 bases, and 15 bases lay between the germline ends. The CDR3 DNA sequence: TGTGCCAGCAGCCCCCACGACCGGAGTAGCACAGATACGCAGTATTTT. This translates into CASSPHDRSSTDTQYF.

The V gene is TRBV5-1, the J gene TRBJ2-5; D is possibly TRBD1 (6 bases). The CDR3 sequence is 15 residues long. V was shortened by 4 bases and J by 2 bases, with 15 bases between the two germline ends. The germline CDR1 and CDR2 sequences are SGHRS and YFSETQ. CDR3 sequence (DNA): TGCGCCAGCAGCGGAACCCAGGGGTGGCAAGAGACCCAGTACTTC. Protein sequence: CASSGTQGWQETQYF.

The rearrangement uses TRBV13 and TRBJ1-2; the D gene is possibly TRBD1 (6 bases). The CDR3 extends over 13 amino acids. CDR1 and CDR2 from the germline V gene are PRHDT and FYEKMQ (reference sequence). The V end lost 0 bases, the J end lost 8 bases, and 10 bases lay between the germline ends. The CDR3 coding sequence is TGTGCCAGCAGCTTAGGACAGGGTGGCGGCTACACCTTC. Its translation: CASSLGQGGGYTF.

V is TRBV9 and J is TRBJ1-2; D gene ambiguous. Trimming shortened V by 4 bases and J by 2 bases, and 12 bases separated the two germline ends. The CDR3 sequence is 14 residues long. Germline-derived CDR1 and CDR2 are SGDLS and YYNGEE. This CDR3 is CASSRLQANYGYTF. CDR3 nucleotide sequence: TGTGCCAGCAGCCGGTTGCAGGCGAACTATGGCTACACCTTC.

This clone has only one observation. The CDR3 nucleotides read TGTGCCCCCCATCTAGCGGCCTACGAGCAGTACTTC. Its protein product is CAPHLAAYEQYF. The V and J genes are TRBV21-1 and TRBJ2-7; the table's D gene call, TRBD2, was not cross checked with the DNA. TRBV21-1 is a documented pseudogene. This CDR3 has 12 amino acids.

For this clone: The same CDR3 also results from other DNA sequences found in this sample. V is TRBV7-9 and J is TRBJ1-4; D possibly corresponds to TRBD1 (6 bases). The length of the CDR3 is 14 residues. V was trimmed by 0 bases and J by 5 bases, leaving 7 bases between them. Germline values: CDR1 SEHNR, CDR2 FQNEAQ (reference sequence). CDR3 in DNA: TGTGCCAGCAGCTTAGCGGGGGGCAATGAAAAACTGTTTTTT. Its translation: CASSLAGGNEKLFF.

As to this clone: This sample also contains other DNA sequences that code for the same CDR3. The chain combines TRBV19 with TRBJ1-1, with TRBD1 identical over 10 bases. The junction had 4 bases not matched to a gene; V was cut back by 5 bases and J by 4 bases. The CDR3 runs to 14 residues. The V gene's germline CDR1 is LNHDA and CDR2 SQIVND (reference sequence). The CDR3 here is CASSLRTGGTEAFF. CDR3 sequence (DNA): TGTGCCAGTAGTCTACGGACAGGGGGCACTGAAGCTTTCTTT.

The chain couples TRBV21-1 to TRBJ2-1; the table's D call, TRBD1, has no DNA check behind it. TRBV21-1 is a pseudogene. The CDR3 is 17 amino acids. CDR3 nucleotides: TGTGCCAGCAGCAAAGTCGGCAGGGTTGATCCCCTCAATGAGCAGTTCTTC. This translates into CASSKVGRVDPLNEQFF.

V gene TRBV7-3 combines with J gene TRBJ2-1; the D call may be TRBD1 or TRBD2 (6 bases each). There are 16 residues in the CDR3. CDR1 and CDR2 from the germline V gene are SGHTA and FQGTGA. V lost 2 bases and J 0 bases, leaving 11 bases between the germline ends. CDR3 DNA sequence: TGTGCCAGCAGCTTAGGAGGGGGATTCTCCTACAATGAGCAGTTCTTC. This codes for CASSLGGGFSYNEQFF.

This CDR3 is CASSLTRTWADTQYF. In DNA form, the CDR3 reads TGTGCCAGCAGCCTTACAAGGACGTGGGCAGATACGCAGTATTTT. This chain uses TRBV13 with TRBJ2-3; D not resolved. The germline V gene encodes CDR1 PRHDT and CDR2 FYEKMQ (reference sequence). The CDR3 totals 15 residues. Trimming took off 5 bases at V and 4 bases at J, with 16 bases between the two ends.

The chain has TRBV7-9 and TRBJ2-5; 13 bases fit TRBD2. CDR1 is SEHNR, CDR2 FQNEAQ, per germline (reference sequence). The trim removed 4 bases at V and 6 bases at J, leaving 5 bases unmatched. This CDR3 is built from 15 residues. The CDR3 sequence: CASSSGLAGVKTQYF. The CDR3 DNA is TGTGCCAGCAGCTCAGGACTAGCGGGAGTAAAGACCCAGTACTTC.

The CDR3 here is CASSFSSGRNSYEQYF. The CDR3 DNA is TGTGCCAGCAGCTTCAGTAGCGGGAGGAACTCCTACGAGCAGTACTTC. This chain links TRBV7-2 with TRBJ2-7; TRBD2 matches at 10 bases. V gave up 3 bases and J gave up 0 bases; unmatched junction bases: 5. CDR1 and CDR2 from the germline V gene are SGHTA and FQGNSA. The CDR3 has 16 amino acids. The full variable domain, in which reference TRBV7-2 and TRBJ2-7 provide the parts outside the CDR3, is GAGVSQSPSNKVTEKGKDVELRCDPISGHTALYWYRQSLGQGLEFLIYFQGNSAPDKSGLPSDRFSAERTGGSVSTLTIQRTQQEDSAVYLCASSFSSGRNSYEQYFGPGTRLTVT.

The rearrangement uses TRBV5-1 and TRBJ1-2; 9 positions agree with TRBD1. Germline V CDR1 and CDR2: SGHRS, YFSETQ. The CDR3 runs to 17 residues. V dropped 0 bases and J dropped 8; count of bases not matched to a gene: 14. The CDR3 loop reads CASSLGTLLQGARGYTF. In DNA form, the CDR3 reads TGCGCCAGCAGCTTGGGGACTCTCTTACAGGGGGCACGGGGCTACACCTTC.

CDR3 DNA sequence: TGCGCCAGCAGTCGAGGGACTAGTGCGAACGCGCAGTTCTTC. Protein: CASSRGTSANAQFF. The chain links TRBV5-1 to TRBJ2-1; TRBD2 aligns across 8 bases. The CDR3 has 14 residues. Germline CDR1 SGHRS, CDR2 YFSETQ. V lost 5 bases to trimming and J lost 12 bases; unmatched junction nucleotides: 13.

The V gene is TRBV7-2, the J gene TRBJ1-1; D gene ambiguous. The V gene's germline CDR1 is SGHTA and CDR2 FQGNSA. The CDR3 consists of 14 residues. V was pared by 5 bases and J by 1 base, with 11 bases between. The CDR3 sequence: CASSRAGRNTEAFF. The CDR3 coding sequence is TGTGCCAGCAGCCGAGCGGGGAGGAACACTGAAGCTTTCTTT.

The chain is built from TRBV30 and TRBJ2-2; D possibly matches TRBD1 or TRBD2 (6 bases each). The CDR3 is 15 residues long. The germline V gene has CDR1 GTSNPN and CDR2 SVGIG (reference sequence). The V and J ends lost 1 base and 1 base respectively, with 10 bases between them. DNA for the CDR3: TGTGCCTGGAGTGAAGGGGGGAAGAACACCGGGGAGCTGTTTTTT. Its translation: CAWSEGGKNTGELFF.

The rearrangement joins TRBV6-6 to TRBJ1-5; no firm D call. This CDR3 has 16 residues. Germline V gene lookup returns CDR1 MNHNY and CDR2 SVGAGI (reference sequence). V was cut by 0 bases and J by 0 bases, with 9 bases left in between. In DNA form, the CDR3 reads TGTGCCAGCAGTTACTCTTTGCAGGTTAGCAATCAGCCCCAGCATTTT. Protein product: CASSYSLQVSNQPQHF.

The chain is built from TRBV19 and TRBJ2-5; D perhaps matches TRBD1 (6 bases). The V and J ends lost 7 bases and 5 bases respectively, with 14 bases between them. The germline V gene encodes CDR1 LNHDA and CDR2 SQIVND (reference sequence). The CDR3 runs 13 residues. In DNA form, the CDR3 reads TGTGCCAGTACTTGGACAGACGGGGAGACCCAGTACTTC. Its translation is CASTWTDGETQYF.

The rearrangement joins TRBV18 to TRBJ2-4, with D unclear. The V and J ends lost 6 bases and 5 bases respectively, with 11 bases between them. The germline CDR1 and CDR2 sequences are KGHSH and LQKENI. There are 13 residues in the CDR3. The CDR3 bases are TGTGCCAGCTCCCCCAGTAGAGAAAACATTCAGTACTTC. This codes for CASSPSRENIQYF.